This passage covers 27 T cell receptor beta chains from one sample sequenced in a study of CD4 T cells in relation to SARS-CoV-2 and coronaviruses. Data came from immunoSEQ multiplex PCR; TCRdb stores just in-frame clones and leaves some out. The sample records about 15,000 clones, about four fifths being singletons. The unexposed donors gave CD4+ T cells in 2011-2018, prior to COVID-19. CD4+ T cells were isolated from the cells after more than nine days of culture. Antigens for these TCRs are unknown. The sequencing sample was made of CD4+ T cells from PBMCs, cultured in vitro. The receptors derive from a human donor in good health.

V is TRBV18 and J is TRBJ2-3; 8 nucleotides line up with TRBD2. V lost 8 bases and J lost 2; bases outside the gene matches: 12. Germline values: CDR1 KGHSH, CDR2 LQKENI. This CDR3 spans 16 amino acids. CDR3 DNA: TGTGCCAGCATCGGGGGACTAGAGGGCCTCACAGATACGCAGTATTTT. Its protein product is CASIGGLEGLTDTQYF.

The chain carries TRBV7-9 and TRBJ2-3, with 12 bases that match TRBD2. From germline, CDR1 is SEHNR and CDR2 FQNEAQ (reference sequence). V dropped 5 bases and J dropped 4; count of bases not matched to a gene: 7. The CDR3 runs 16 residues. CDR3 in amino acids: CASSLRLAGVPDTQYF. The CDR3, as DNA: TGTGCCAGCAGCCTCCGACTAGCGGGAGTACCAGATACGCAGTATTTT.

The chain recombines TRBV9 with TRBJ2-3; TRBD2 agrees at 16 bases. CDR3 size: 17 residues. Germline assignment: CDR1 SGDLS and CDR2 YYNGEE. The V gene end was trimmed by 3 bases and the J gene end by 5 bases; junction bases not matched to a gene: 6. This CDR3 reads CASSAGLAGGPGDTQYF. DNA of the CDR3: TGTGCCAGCAGCGCGGGACTAGCGGGGGGGCCGGGAGATACGCAGTATTTT. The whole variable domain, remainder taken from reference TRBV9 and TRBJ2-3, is DSGVTQTPKHLITATGQRVTLRCSPRSGDLSVYWYQQSLDQGLQFLIQYYNGEERAKGNILERFSAQQFPDLHSELNLSSLELGDSALYFCASSAGLAGGPGDTQYFGPGTRLTVL.

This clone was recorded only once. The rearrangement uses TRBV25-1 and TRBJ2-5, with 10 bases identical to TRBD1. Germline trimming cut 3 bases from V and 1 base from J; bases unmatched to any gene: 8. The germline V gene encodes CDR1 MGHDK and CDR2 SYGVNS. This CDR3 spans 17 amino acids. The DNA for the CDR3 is TGTGCCAGCAGTGAGGGGGGGACAGGGGCATCCCAAGAGACCCAGTACTTC. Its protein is CASSEGGTGASQETQYF.

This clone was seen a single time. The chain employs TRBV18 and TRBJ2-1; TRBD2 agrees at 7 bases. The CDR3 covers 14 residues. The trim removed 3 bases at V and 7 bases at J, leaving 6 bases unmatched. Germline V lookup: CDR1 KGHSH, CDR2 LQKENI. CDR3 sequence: CASSPESGINEQFF. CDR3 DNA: TGTGCCAGCTCACCCGAAAGCGGGATAAATGAGCAGTTCTTC.

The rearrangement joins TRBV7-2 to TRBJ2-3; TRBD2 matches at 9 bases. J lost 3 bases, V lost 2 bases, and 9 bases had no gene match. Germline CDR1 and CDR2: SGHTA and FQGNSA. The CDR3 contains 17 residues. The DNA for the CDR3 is TGTGCCAGCAGCTTAATGGTAGCGGGAGTTAGGACAGATACGCAGTATTTT. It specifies CASSLMVAGVRTDTQYF.

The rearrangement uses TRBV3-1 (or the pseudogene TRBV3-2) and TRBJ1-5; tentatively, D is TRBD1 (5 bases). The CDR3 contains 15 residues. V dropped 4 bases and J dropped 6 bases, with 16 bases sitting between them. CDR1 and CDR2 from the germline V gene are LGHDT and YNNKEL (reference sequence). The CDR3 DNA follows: TGTGCCAGCAGCCCCAGCGGGGGAATGCCTCAGCCCCAGCATTTT. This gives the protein CASSPSGGMPQPQHF.

CDR3 sequence (DNA): TGTGCCAGCAGCTTCAGCGGGGGGGCGGGCGGGGCCAACGTCCTGACTTTC. This encodes CASSFSGGAGGANVLTF. The chain couples TRBV7-2 to TRBJ2-6, with 10 positions matching TRBD2. Germline V gene lookup returns CDR1 SGHTA and CDR2 FQGNSA. The CDR3 totals 17 residues. The junction had 6 bases not matched to a gene; V was cut back by 3 bases and J by 4 bases.

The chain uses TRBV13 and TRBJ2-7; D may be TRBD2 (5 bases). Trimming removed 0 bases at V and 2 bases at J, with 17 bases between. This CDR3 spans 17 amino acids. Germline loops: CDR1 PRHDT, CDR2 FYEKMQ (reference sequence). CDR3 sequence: CASSLGASSLSPYEQYF. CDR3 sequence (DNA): TGTGCCAGCAGCTTAGGCGCTAGCAGCCTAAGTCCCTACGAGCAGTACTTC.

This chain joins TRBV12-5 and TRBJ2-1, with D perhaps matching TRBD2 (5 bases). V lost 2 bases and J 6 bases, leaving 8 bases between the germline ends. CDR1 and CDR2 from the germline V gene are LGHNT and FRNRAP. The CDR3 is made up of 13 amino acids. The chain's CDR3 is CASGLSGSNEQFF. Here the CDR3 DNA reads TGTGCTAGTGGTTTGTCGGGGTCCAATGAGCAGTTCTTC. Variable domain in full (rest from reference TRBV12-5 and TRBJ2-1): DARVTQTPRHKVTEMGQEVTMRCQPILGHNTVFWYRQTMMQGLELLAYFRNRAPLDDSGMPKDRFSAEMPDATLATLKIQPSEPRDSAVYFCASGLSGSNEQFFGPGTRLTVL.

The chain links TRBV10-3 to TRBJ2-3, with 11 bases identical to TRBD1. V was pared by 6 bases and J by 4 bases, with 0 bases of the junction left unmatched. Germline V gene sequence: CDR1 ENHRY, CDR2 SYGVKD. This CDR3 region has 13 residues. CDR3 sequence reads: CAIRGQGADTQYF. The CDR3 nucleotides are TGTGCCATCAGGGGACAGGGGGCAGATACGCAGTATTTT.

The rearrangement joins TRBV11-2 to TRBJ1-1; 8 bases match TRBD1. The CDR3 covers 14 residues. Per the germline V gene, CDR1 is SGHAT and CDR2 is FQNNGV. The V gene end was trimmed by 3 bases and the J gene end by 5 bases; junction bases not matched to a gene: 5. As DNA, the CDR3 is TGTGCCAGCAGCTTTAAGGACAGGGTAACTGAAGCTTTCTTT. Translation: CASSFKDRVTEAFF.

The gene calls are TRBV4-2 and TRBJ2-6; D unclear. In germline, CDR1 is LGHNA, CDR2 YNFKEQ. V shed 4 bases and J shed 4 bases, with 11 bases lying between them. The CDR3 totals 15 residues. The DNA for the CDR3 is TGTGCCAGCAGCCGGATTACCGGAGGGGCCAACGTCCTGACTTTC. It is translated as CASSRITGGANVLTF.

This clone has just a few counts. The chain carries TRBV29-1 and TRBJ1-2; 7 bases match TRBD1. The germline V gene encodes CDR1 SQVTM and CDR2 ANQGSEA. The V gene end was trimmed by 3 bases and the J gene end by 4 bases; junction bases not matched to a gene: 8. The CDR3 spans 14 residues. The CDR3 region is CSVEGDSFAYGYTF. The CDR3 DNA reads TGCAGCGTTGAGGGGGACAGTTTCGCCTATGGCTACACCTTC. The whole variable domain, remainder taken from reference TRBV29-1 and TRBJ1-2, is SAVISQKPSRDICQRGTSLTIQCQVDSQVTMMFWYRQQPGQSLTLIATANQGSEATYESGFVIDKFPISRPNLTFSTLTVSNMSPEDSSIYLCSVEGDSFAYGYTFGSGTRLTVV.

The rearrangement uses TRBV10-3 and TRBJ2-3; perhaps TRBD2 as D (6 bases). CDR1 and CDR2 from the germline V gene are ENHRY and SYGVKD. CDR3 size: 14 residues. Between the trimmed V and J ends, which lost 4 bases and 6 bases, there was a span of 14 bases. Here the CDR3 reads CAISGPRRGDTQYF. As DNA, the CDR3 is TGTGCCATCAGTGGCCCACGGCGGGGTGATACGCAGTATTTT.

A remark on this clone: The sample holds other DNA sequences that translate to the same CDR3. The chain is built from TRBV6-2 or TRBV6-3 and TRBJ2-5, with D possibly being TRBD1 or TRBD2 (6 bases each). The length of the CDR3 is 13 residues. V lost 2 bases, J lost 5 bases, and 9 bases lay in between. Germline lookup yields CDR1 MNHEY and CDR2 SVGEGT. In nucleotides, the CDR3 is TGTGCCAGCAGTTACGGGGGGCGGGAGACCCAGTACTTC. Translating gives CASSYGGRETQYF.

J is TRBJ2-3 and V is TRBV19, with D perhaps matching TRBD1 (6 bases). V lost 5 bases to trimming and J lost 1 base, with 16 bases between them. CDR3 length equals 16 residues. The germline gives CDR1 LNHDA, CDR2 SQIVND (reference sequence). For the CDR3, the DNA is TGTGCCAGTAGTGTCTCCGGGACAACACGCACAGATACGCAGTATTTT. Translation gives CASSVSGTTRTDTQYF.

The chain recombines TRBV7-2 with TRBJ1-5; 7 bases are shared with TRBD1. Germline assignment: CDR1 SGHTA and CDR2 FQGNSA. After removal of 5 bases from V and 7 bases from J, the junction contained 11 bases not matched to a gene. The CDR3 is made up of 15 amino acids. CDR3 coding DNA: TGTGCCAGCAGCCCAGAACGACAGGGCGGGCAGCCCCAGCATTTT. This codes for CASSPERQGGQPQHF.

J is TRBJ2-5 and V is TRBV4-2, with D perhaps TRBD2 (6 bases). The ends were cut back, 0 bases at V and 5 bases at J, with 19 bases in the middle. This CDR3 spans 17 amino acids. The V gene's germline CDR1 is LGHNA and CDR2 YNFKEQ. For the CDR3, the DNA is TGTGCCAGCAGCCAAGATTATTCGGCGGGAAATATCGAGACCCAGTACTTC. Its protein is CASSQDYSAGNIETQYF.

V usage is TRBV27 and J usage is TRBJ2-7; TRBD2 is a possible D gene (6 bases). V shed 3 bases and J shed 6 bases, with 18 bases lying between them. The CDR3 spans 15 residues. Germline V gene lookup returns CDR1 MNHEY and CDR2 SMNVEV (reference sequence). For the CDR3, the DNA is TGTGCCAGCAGTTTCCGGGAGCGGGCGGTCCGCGAGCAGTACTTC. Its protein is CASSFRERAVREQYF.

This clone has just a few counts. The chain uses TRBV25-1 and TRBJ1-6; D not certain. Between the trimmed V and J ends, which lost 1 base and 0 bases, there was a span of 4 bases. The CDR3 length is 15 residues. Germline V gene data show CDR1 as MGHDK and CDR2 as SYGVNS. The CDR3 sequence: CASSESSSYNSPLHF. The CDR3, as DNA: TGTGCCAGCAGTGAATCTAGCTCCTATAATTCACCCCTCCACTTT.

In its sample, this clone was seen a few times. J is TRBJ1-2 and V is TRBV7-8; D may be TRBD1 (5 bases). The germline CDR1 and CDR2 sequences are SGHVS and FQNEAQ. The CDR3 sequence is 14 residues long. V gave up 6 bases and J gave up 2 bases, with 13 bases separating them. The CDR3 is CASSARGLNYGYTF. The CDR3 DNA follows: TGTGCCAGCAGTGCCCGGGGCCTAAACTATGGCTACACCTTC.

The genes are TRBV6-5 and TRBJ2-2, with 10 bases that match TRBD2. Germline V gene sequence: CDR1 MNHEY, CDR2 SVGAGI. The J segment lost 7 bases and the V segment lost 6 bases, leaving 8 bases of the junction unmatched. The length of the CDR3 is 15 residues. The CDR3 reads CASRGLLAGSGELFF. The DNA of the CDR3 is TGTGCCAGCAGGGGATTACTAGCGGGAAGCGGGGAGCTGTTTTTT.

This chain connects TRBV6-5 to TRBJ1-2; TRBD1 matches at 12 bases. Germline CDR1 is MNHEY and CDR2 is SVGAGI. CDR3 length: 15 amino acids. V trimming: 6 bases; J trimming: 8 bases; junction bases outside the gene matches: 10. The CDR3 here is CASSQPGQGAKGYTF. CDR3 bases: TGTGCCAGCAGCCAACCGGGACAGGGGGCGAAGGGCTACACCTTC.

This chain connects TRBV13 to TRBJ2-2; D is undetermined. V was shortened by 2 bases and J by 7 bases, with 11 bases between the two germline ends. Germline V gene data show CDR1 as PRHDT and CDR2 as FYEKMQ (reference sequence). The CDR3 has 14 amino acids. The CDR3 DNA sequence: TGTGCCAGCAGCTTACTAGGGCGGCGCGGGGAGCTGTTTTTT. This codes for CASSLLGRRGELFF.

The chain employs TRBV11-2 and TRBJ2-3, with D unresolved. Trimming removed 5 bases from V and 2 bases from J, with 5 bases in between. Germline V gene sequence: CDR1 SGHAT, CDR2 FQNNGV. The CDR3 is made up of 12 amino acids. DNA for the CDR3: TGTGCCAGCAGCCCTTCCACAGATACGCAGTATTTT. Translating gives CASSPSTDTQYF.

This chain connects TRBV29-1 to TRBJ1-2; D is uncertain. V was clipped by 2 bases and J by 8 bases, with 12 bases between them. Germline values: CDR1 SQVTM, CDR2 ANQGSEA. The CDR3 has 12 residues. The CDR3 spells CSVEMGGRGYTF. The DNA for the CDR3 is TGCAGCGTTGAAATGGGTGGTCGAGGCTACACCTTC.